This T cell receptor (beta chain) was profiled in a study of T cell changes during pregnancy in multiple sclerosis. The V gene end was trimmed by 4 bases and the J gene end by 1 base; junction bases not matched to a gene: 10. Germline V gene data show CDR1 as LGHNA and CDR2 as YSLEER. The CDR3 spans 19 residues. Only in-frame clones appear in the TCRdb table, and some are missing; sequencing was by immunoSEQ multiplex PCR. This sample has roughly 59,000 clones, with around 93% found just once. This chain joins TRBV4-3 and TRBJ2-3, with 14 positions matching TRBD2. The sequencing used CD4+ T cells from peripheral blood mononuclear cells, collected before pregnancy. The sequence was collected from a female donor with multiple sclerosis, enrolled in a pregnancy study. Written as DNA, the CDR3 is TGCGCCAGCAGCCGAACCGGGACTAGCGGGAGAGGGGGCACAGATACGCAGTATTTT. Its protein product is CASSRTGTSGRGGTDTQYF.